This TCR beta chain was sequenced during a study of human T cells and chemical hapten exposure. This sample's time point: patch test 2, 6 weeks after DPC sensitization. Treatment here: therapeutic diphenylcyclopropenone sensitization with weekly scalp DPC. In germline, CDR1 is SNHLY, CDR2 FYNNEI. V lost 10 bases and J lost 7, with 10 bases in between. The CDR3 covers 10 residues. It was the library that attached unique molecular identifiers to individual cDNA molecules. TCRdb re-analysed the RACE reads in MiXCR, keeping a single row per CDR3 protein. The table shows 85,000 or so distinct CDR3 sequences, with more than 9% occurring only once.

The input for sequencing was whole blood, taken in connection with sensitization to the hapten diphenylcyclopropenone (DPC). This clonotype was obtained from a man aged 18 to 29 with alopecia areata. Some clones in this sample may be carry-over from other donors' samples. The rearrangement joins TRBV2 to TRBJ1-1; no definite D call. The chain's CDR3 is CATFSNEAFF. In DNA, the CDR3 is TGTGCCACCTTTTCAAATGAAGCTTTCTTT. The full variable domain, in which reference TRBV2 and TRBJ1-1 provide the parts outside the CDR3, is EPEVTQTPSHQVTQMGQEVILRCVPISNHLYFYWYRQILGQKVEFLVSFYNNEISEKSEIFDDQFSVERPDGSNFTLKIRSTKLEDSAMYFCATFSNEAFFGQGTRLTVV.